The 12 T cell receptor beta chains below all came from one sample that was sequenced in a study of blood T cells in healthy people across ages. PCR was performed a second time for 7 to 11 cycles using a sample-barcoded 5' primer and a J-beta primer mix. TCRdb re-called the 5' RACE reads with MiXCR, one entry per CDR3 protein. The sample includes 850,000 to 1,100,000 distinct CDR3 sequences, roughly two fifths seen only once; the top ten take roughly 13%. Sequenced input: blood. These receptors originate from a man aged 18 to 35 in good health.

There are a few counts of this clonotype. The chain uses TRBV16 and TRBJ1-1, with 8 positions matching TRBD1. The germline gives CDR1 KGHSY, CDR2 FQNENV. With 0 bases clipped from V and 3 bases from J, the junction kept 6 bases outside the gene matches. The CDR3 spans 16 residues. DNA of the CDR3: TGTGCCAGCAGCCAATCGAGACAGGGGCGGCACACTGAAGCTTTCTTT. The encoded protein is CASSQSRQGRHTEAFF.

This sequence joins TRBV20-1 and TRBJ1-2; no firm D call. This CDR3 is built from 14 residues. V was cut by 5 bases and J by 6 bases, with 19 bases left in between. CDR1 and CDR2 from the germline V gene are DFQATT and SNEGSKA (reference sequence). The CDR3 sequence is CSAPGRPLRDGYTF. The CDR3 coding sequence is TGCAGTGCTCCCGGACGGCCGTTGAGAGATGGCTACACCTTC.

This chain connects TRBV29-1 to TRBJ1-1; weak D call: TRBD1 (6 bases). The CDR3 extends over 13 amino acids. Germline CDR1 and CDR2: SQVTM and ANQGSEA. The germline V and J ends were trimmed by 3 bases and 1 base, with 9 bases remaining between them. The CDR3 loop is CSVDGGENTEAFF. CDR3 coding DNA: TGCAGCGTTGATGGGGGCGAGAACACTGAAGCTTTCTTT.

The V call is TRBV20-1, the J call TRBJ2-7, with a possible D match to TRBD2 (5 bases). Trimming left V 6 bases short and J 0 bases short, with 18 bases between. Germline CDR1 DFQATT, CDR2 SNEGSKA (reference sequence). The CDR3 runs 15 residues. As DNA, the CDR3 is TGCAGTGCGAGCCGCGGGCCCTCTAGCTCCTACGAGCAGTACTTC. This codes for CSASRGPSSSYEQYF.

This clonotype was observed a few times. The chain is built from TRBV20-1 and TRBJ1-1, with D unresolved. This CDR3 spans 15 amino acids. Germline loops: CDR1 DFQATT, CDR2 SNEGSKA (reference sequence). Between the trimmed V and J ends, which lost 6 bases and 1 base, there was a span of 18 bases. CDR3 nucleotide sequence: TGCAGTGCCCATCAGGTCGAGTGGGGGAACACTGAAGCTTTCTTT. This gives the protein CSAHQVEWGNTEAFF.

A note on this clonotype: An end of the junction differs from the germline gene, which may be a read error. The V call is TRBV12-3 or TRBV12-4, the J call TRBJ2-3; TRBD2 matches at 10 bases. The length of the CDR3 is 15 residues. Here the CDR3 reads CASSFSGGRADMQYF. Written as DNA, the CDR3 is TGTGCCAGCAGTTTTAGCGGGGGGAGGGCAGATATGCAGTATTTT.

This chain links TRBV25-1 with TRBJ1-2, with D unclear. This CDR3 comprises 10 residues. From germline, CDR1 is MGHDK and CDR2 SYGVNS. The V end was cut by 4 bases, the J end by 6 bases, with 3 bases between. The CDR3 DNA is TGTGCCAGCAGTGCCGATGGCTACACCTTC. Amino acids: CASSADGYTF.

The CDR3 reads CASSLEVALYEQYF. In nucleotides, the CDR3 is TGTGCCAGCAGCTTAGAGGTAGCACTCTACGAGCAGTACTTC. The gene calls are TRBV7-8 and TRBJ2-7, with D uncertain. With 1 base removed from V and 3 bases from J, the gap between germline ends came to 10 bases. The CDR3 runs 14 residues. Germline CDR1 is SGHVS and CDR2 is FQNEAQ.

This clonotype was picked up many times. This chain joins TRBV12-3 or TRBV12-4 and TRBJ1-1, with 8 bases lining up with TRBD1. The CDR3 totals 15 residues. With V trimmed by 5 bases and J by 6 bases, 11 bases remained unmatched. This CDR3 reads CASSPIGQGNSEAFF. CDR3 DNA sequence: TGTGCCAGCAGTCCCATAGGACAGGGTAACTCTGAAGCTTTCTTT.

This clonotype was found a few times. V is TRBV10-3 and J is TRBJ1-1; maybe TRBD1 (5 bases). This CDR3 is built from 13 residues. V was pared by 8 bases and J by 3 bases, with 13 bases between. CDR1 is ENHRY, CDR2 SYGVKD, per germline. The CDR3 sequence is CAIGPGTHTEAFF. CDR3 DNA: TGTGCCATCGGCCCCGGGACCCACACTGAAGCTTTCTTT.

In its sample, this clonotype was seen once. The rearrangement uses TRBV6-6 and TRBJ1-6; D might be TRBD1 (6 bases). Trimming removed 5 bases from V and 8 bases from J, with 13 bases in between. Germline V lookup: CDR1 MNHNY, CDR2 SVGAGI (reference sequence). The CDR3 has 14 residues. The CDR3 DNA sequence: TGTGCCAGCAGTACCACAGGGCACGATTCACCCCTCCACTTT. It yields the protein CASSTTGHDSPLHF.

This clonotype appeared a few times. CDR3 DNA sequence: TGTGCCAGCAGCCAAGGGGGCTTCTCCTACAATGAGCAGTACTTC. Its protein is CASSQGGFSYNEQYF. The gene calls are TRBV28 and TRBJ2-7; 7 positions match TRBD1. This CDR3 has 15 amino acids. CDR1 is MDHEN and CDR2 is SYDVKM in the germline V gene. V lost 6 bases, J lost 7 bases, and 15 bases stayed unmatched.